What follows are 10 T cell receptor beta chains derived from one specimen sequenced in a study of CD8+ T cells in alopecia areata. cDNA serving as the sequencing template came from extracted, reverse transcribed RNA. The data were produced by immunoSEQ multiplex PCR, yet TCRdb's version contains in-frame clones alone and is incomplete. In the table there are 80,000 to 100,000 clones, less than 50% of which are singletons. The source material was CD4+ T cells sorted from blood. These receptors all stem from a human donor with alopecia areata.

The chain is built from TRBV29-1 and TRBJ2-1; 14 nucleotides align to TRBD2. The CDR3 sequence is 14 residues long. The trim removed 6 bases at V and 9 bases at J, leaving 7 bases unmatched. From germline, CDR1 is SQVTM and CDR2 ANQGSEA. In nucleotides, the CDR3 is TGCAGCGTACGGGGACTAGCGGGAGAGGTTGAGCAGTTCTTC. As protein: CSVRGLAGEVEQFF.

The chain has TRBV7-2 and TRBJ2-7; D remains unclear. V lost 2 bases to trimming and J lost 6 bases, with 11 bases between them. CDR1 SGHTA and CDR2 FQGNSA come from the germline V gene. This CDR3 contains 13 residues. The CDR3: CASSLTIRAEQYF. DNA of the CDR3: TGTGCCAGCAGCTTAACTATCCGAGCCGAGCAGTACTTC.

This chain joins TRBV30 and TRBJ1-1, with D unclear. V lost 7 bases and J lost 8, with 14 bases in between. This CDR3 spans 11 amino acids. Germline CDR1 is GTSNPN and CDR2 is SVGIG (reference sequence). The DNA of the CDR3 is TGTGCCTTAAAAAGGACTTTGGAAGCTTTCTTT. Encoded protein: CALKRTLEAFF.

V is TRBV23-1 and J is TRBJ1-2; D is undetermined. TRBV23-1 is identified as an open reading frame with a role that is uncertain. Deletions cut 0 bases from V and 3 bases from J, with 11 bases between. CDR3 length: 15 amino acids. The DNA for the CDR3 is TGCGCCAGCAGTCAATCCTGCGGCAGGTACTATGGCTACACCTTC. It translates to CASSQSCGRYYGYTF.

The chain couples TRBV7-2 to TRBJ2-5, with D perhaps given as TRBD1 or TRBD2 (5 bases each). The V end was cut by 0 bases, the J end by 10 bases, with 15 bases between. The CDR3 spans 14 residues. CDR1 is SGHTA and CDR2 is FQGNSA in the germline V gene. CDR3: CASSLAPQGRGQYF. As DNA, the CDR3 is TGTGCCAGCAGCTTAGCTCCCCAGGGACGTGGCCAGTACTTC.

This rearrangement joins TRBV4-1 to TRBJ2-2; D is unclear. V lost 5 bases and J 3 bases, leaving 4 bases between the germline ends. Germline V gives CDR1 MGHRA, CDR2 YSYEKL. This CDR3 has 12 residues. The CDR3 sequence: CASSTHTGELFF. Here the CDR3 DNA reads TGCGCCAGCAGCACGCACACCGGGGAGCTGTTTTTT.

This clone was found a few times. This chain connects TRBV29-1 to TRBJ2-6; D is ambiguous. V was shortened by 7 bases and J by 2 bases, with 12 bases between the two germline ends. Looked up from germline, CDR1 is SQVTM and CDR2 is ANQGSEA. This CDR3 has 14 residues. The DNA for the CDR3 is TGCAGCGCCCTAACGGGTGCTGGGGCCAACGTCCTGACTTTC. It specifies CSALTGAGANVLTF.

CDR3 coding DNA: TGTGCCAGCAGCCGCGATCTGCGAATCAACAATGAGCAGTTCTTC. Amino acids: CASSRDLRINNEQFF. This chain links TRBV6-5 with TRBJ2-1; D ambiguous. The germline gives CDR1 MNHEY, CDR2 SVGAGI. Trimming removed 6 bases at V and 5 bases at J, with 17 bases between. CDR3 size: 15 residues.

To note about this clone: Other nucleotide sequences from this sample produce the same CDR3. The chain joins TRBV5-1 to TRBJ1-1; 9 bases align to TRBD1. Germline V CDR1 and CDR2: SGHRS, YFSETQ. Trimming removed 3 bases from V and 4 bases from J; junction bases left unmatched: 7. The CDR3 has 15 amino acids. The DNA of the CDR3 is TGCGCCAGCAGCTCCAGGACAGGGGACGGCACTGAAGCTTTCTTT. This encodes CASSSRTGDGTEAFF.

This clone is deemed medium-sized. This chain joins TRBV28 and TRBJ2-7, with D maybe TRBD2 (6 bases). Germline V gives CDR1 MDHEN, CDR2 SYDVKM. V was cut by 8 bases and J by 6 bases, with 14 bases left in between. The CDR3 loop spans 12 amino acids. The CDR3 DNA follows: TGTGCCAGCGCCTCCGGGGGTAGCGAGCAGTACTTC. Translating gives CASASGGSEQYF.